This TCR beta chain was captured in a study of OX40 agonist ivuxolimab in advanced cancers. The data were produced by immunoSEQ multiplex PCR, yet TCRdb's version contains in-frame clones alone and is incomplete. This sample has about 48,000 clones, with about 85% found just once. This clone was counted once. Its matching antigen is unknown. With baseline, cycle 4 day 1, and cycle 7 day 1 as timepoints, blood was sampled. Study observations and caveats: Researchers report that CD8+ T cells had, on average, more expanded clones than CD4+.

The receptor was derived from an adult with an advanced solid tumor such as melanoma, head and neck, liver or kidney cancer. The input for sequencing was CD4+ or CD8+ T cells sorted from blood, taken in a trial of the OX40 agonist ivuxolimab.

DNA for the CDR3: TGCAGCGTTCGCAGCTCCTATAATTCACCCCTCCACTTT. Translation gives CSVRSSYNSPLHF. The chain employs TRBV29-1 and TRBJ1-6, with unresolved D. Germline V gives CDR1 SQVTM, CDR2 ANQGSEA. This CDR3 comprises 13 residues. Trimming shortened V by 5 bases and J by 0 bases, and 5 bases separated the two germline ends.